The 13 T cell receptor beta chains below come from one sample, sequenced in a study of blood T cells in healthy people across ages. Together with a sample-barcoded 5' primer, a J-beta primer mix was included in a second PCR lasting roughly 7 to 11 cycles. TCRdb re-derived calls from the 5' RACE reads in MiXCR, one entry per CDR3 protein. The repertoire holds about 1.5 million distinct CDR3 sequences, with roughly 43% as singletons. Sequenced input: blood. The receptor set was obtained from a woman aged 18-29 years in good health.

This clonotype was observed a handful of times. In DNA, the CDR3 is TGTGCCAGCAGCGTAGAAGGAGGACAGGGGCTTGGCTACACCTTC. It codes for CASSVEGGQGLGYTF. J is TRBJ1-2 and V is TRBV9, with TRBD1 matching 9 bases. The CDR3 is 15 residues long. Germline CDR1 and CDR2: SGDLS and YYNGEE. The ends lost 0 bases at V and 7 bases at J; junction bases unmatched: 7.

This rearrangement joins TRBV7-9 to TRBJ1-1; the D is unclear. The CDR3 contains 13 residues. CDR1 and CDR2 from the germline V gene are SEHNR and FQNEAQ (reference sequence). The V end was cut by 8 bases, the J end by 8 bases, with 18 bases between. CDR3 sequence: CASALVGEPEAFF. The CDR3 DNA is TGTGCCAGCGCCTTGGTAGGCGAACCCGAAGCTTTCTTT.

This rearrangement joins TRBV12-3 or TRBV12-4 to TRBJ1-2; maybe TRBD1 (6 bases). The CDR3 contains 13 residues. With 3 bases removed from V and 4 bases from J, the gap between germline ends came to 9 bases. The CDR3 sequence: CASSFGGGYGYTF. The CDR3 DNA follows: TGTGCCAGCAGTTTTGGGGGCGGCTATGGCTACACCTTC.

This clonotype came up many times. This chain joins TRBV7-2 and TRBJ2-3; tentatively, D is TRBD2 (6 bases). Germline V CDR1 and CDR2: SGHTA, FQGNSA. V lost 5 bases and J lost 8, with 17 bases in between. The CDR3 totals 14 residues. The CDR3 bases are TGTGCCAGCAGCCTAACAAAGCGTAGCGGTACGCAGTATTTT. It is translated as CASSLTKRSGTQYF.

Only a few counts were recorded for this clonotype. The chain has TRBV4-3 and TRBJ2-5, with 7 bases aligning to TRBD2. The CDR3 covers 16 residues. The trim removed 0 bases at V and 11 bases at J, leaving 15 bases unmatched. Per germline, CDR1 LGHNA and CDR2 YSLEER. In DNA, the CDR3 is TGCGCCAGCAGCCAAGATGAGGCTAGCGGCTACAATGAGCAGTACTTC. Protein product: CASSQDEASGYNEQYF.

The chain has TRBV20-1 and TRBJ1-5, with a weak D call TRBD1 (6 bases). The length of the CDR3 is 16 residues. CDR1 DFQATT and CDR2 SNEGSKA come from the germline V gene (reference sequence). V lost 6 bases to trimming and J lost 4 bases, with 22 bases between them. The CDR3 DNA follows: TGCAGTGCACTACCCAGGGGACCCTTATTAAATCAGCCCCAGCATTTT. Translation: CSALPRGPLLNQPQHF.

This clonotype was seen a few times. This chain links TRBV6-1 with TRBJ2-1, with 8 positions matching TRBD1. Germline-derived CDR1 and CDR2 are MNHNS and SASEGT. The CDR3 is 13 amino acids. V trimming: 7 bases; J trimming: 2 bases; junction bases outside the gene matches: 1. CDR3 residues: CASIQGAYNEQFF. The CDR3 bases are TGTGCCAGCATACAGGGGGCCTACAATGAGCAGTTCTTC.

The chain employs TRBV18 and TRBJ2-7; 8 positions match TRBD2. The CDR3 spans 15 residues. V shed 2 bases and J 5 bases; nucleotides not matched to a gene: 8. Looked up from germline, CDR1 is KGHSH and CDR2 is LQKENI. The CDR3 here is CASSPAGRASDEQYF. CDR3 DNA sequence: TGTGCCAGCTCACCAGCCGGGAGGGCCTCGGACGAGCAGTACTTC.

This chain uses TRBV11-2 with TRBJ2-2; perhaps TRBD1 as D (5 bases). The CDR3 runs 14 residues. Germline V gene data show CDR1 as SGHAT and CDR2 as FQNNGV. The V end lost 0 bases, the J end lost 6 bases, and 8 bases lay between the germline ends. The CDR3 loop reads CASSLDRVSGELFF. DNA of the CDR3: TGTGCCAGCAGCTTAGACAGGGTCTCCGGGGAGCTGTTTTTT.

The chain combines TRBV20-1 with TRBJ2-1; a possible D gene is TRBD2 (5 bases). Trimming removed 4 bases at V and 4 bases at J, with 11 bases between. Germline V gene lookup returns CDR1 DFQATT and CDR2 SNEGSKA (reference sequence). The CDR3 consists of 13 residues. The CDR3 sequence: CSATGIRYNEQFF. Written as DNA, the CDR3 is TGCAGTGCTACCGGGATTCGATACAATGAGCAGTTCTTC.

This clonotype came up a few times. V is TRBV20-1 and J is TRBJ2-3; 7 nucleotides line up with TRBD2. Germline V gives CDR1 DFQATT, CDR2 SNEGSKA (reference sequence). This CDR3 comprises 12 residues. The V segment lost 6 bases and the J segment 3 bases; nucleotides outside the gene matches: 3. CDR3 DNA: TGCAGTGCCAAGCGGGGAACAGATACGCAGTATTTT. Translation: CSAKRGTDTQYF.

The chain uses TRBV27 and TRBJ2-7, with D unclear. CDR1 is MNHEY, CDR2 SMNVEV, per germline (reference sequence). With 2 bases removed from V and 1 base from J, the gap between germline ends came to 6 bases. This CDR3 comprises 13 residues. The CDR3 sequence is CASSLANSYEQYF. CDR3 nucleotide sequence: TGTGCCAGCAGTTTAGCCAATTCCTACGAGCAGTACTTC.

About this clonotype itself: Given a much more abundant clone one base away, this may be a read error. The CDR3 DNA reads TGTGCCAGCAGCCCCCTCGACAGGGGGGACGATGGCTACACCTTC. This codes for CASSPLDRGDDGYTF. The chain recombines TRBV21-1 with TRBJ1-2; no check of the table's D call, TRBD1, against the DNA was made. TRBV21-1 is recorded as a pseudogene. The CDR3 contains 15 residues.